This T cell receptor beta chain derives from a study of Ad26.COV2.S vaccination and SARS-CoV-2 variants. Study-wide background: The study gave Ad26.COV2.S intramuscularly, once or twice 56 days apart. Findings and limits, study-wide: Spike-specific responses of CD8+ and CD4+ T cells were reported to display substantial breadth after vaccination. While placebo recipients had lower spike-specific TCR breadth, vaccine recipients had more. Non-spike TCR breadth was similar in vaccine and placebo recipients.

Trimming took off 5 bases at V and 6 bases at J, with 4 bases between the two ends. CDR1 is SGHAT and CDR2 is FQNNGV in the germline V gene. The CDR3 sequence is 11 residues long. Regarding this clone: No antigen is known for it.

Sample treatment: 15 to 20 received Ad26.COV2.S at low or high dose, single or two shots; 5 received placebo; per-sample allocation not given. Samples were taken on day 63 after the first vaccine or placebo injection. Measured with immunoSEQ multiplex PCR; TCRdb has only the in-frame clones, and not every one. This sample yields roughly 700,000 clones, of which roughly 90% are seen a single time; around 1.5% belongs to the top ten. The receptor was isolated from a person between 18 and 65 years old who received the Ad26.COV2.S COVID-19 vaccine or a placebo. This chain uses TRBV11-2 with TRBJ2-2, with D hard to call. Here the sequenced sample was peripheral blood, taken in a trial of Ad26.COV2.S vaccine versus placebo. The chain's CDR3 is CASSQSGELFF. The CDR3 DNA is TGTGCCAGCAGCCAATCCGGGGAGCTGTTTTTT.